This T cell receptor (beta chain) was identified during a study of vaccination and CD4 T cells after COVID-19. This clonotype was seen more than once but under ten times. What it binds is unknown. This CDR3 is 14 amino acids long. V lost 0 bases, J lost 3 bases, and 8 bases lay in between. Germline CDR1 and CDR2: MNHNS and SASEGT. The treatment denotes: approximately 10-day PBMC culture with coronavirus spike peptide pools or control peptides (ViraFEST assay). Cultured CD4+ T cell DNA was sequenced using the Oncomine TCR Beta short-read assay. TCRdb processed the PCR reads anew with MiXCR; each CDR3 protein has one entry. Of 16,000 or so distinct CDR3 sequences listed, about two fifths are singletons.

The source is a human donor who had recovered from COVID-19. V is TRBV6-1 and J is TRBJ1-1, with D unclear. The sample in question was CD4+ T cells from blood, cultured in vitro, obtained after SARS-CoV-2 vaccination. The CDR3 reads CASSEATYYTEAFF. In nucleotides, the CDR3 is TGTGCCAGCAGTGAAGCGACATATTACACTGAAGCTTTCTTT.